The clone carrying this TCR beta chain appeared a few times. Its antigen remains unidentified. Germline V CDR1 and CDR2: MNHEY, SVGAGI. Losses at the gene ends were 7 bases for V and 2 bases for J; bases not matched to a gene: 11. This CDR3 contains 15 residues. Unique molecular identifiers tagged individual cDNA molecules. TCRdb reprocessed the 5' RACE reads via MiXCR and lists one record per CDR3 protein. The sample carries about 60,000 distinct CDR3 sequences, under 15% recorded once. This record belongs to a study of early T cells in non-severe SARS-CoV-2 infection. In the study overall: Sequencing of unsorted whole blood was done on bulk RNA, leaving chains unpaired. Overall study findings and caveats: Database matching using VDJdb favored anti-spike CD8 responses, with private and CD4 specificities left missing.

This clonotype was obtained from an adult who was a healthcare worker with PCR-confirmed SARS-CoV-2 infection or an uninfected control (not recorded which). J is TRBJ2-7 and V is TRBV6-5, with 7 bases lining up with TRBD2. The specimen sequenced was whole blood. In DNA, the CDR3 is TGTGCCAGCACTCCCGGGACTAACCTGCCCTACGAGCAGTACTTC. Protein product: CASTPGTNLPYEQYF.